This TCR beta chain was documented in a study of early T cells in non-severe SARS-CoV-2 infection. Study background: Chains stayed unpaired after sequencing of bulk RNA from unsorted whole blood. Study findings and constraints: CD4 and private specificities were missed by VDJdb matching, which favored anti-spike CD8 responses.

For this clonotype: As yet, its antigen is unknown.

Attachment of unique molecular identifiers to individual cDNA molecules was performed. TCRdb processed the 5' RACE reads anew with MiXCR; each CDR3 protein has one entry. Counted here are about 69,000 distinct CDR3 sequences, about 12% occurring once; the ten biggest clones make up roughly 6.8%. Sequencing input: whole blood. This TCR was sampled from an adult who was a healthcare worker with PCR-confirmed SARS-CoV-2 infection or an uninfected control (not recorded which).

DNA of the CDR3: TGTGCCAGCAGCGTAGAGGGGAAAGTCAAAAACATTCAGTACTTC. Translation gives CASSVEGKVKNIQYF. The rearrangement uses TRBV9 and TRBJ2-4; possibly TRBD1 for D (5 bases). Trimming removed 0 bases from V and 3 bases from J, with 10 bases in between. The CDR3 totals 15 residues. Germline V gives CDR1 SGDLS, CDR2 YYNGEE.